Shown below are 8 T cell receptor beta chains from a single sample sequenced in a study of cytomegalovirus exposure and HLA in healthy donors. With 60 Vbeta and 13 Jbeta primers, the PCR was carried out. Data came from immunoSEQ multiplex PCR; TCRdb stores just in-frame clones and leaves some out. The table includes about 170,000 clones, around three quarters detected once. Specimen: PBMCs. The receptors originated from a woman aged 45-59 years in good health and CMV-seronegative.

The CDR3 DNA is TGCGCCAGCAGGGGACTAGCGCGGGCAGATACGCAGTATTTT. Its translation is CASRGLARADTQYF. The rearrangement links TRBV5-1 to TRBJ2-3, with 10 bases lining up with TRBD2. After removal of 5 bases from V and 4 bases from J, the junction contained 4 bases not matched to a gene. From germline, CDR1 is SGHRS and CDR2 YFSETQ. This CDR3 contains 14 residues.

This clone was counted a few times. The rearrangement joins TRBV9 to TRBJ1-2; weak D call: TRBD1 (5 bases). The germline V gene encodes CDR1 SGDLS and CDR2 YYNGEE. The CDR3 is 12 amino acids. Trimming shortened V by 3 bases and J by 7 bases, and 10 bases separated the two germline ends. Written as DNA, the CDR3 is TGTGCCAGCAGCGAGCGGGGGGGTGGCTACACCTTC. This translates into CASSERGGGYTF.

This chain links TRBV27 with TRBJ2-5; 8 nucleotides align to TRBD1. Germline assignment: CDR1 MNHEY and CDR2 SMNVEV (reference sequence). V lost 9 bases and J lost 2; bases outside the gene matches: 14. This CDR3 is built from 16 residues. CDR3 sequence reads: CASRRDRTRLQETQYF. In DNA, the CDR3 is TGTGCCAGTAGACGGGACAGGACCCGACTGCAAGAGACCCAGTACTTC.

The chain combines TRBV28 with TRBJ1-2; 7 bases map to TRBD1. The germline gives CDR1 MDHEN, CDR2 SYDVKM. The CDR3 length is 14 residues. V lost 5 bases and J lost 1; bases outside the gene matches: 4. CDR3 amino acids: CASSDRQGNYGYTF. DNA of the CDR3: TGTGCCAGCAGTGACCGACAGGGTAACTATGGCTACACCTTC.

The chain carries TRBV28 and TRBJ2-7; 7 bases match TRBD2. CDR3 length equals 15 residues. Germline V lookup: CDR1 MDHEN, CDR2 SYDVKM. With 5 bases clipped from V and 2 bases from J, the junction kept 9 bases outside the gene matches. CDR3 residues: CASSPLLASTYEQYF. In DNA, the CDR3 is TGTGCCAGCAGTCCTCTACTAGCGTCCACCTACGAGCAGTACTTC.

The genes are TRBV27 and TRBJ1-5; TRBD1 agrees at 8 bases. The CDR3 covers 15 residues. The germline V gene encodes CDR1 MNHEY and CDR2 SMNVEV (reference sequence). V lost 0 bases to trimming and J lost 8 bases; unmatched junction nucleotides: 6. CDR3 protein: CASSLSAGGPEPQHF. CDR3 nucleotides: TGTGCCAGCAGTTTATCTGCAGGGGGCCCGGAGCCCCAGCATTTT.

V and J are TRBV28 and TRBJ2-6; 7 bases agree with TRBD2. V was pared by 8 bases and J by 0 bases, with 13 bases of the junction left unmatched. The length of the CDR3 is 18 residues. Germline CDR1 is MDHEN and CDR2 is SYDVKM. CDR3 protein: CASQPGGVGFSGANVLTF. The CDR3, as DNA: TGTGCCAGCCAGCCGGGAGGAGTGGGGTTCTCTGGGGCCAACGTCCTGACTTTC.

In regard to this clone: The junction and the germline gene differ at one end; a read error may be behind it. The chain couples TRBV19 to TRBJ2-1; TRBD1 matches at 10 bases. Germline values: CDR1 LNHDA, CDR2 SQIVND (reference sequence). The CDR3 extends over 13 amino acids. CDR3: CASNIGTGDEQFF. The CDR3 nucleotides are TGTGCCAGTAATATAGGGACAGGGGATGAGCAGTTCTTC.